This is a list of T cell receptor beta chains from one sample in a study of blood T cell repertoires in COVID-19. Sequencing was performed with immunoSEQ multiplex PCR; in TCRdb, only in-frame clones are kept and a portion is missing. The sample has 210,000 or so clones, around 79% seen once. Sequenced input: peripheral blood. The receptors come from a man aged 45-65 years who had recovered from COVID-19. The CDR3 runs from the conserved cysteine through the conserved F or W. D genes are given only for firm matches. Not all rows give a size; the values are once, few, many and, for expanded clones, a class.

clone_size: NA; v_call: TRBV4-2; d_call: TRBD1; j_call: TRBJ1-6; cdr3_nt: TGTGCCAGCAGCCAAGATTTCGGACAGGGGGTTAATTCACCCCTCCACTTT; cdr3_aa: CASSQDFGQGVNSPLHF
clone_size: NA; v_call: TRBV3-1/TRBV3-2; d_call: TRBD1; j_call: TRBJ1-1; cdr3_nt: TGTGCCAGCAGTCCTTATTCGGGACAGACCAATGAAGCTTTCTTT; cdr3_aa: CASSPYSGQTNEAFF
clone_size: NA; v_call: TRBV6-5; d_call: TRBD2; j_call: TRBJ2-3; cdr3_nt: TGTGCCAGCATATATAGCGGGAGGGATACGCAGTATTTT; cdr3_aa: CASIYSGRDTQYF
clone_size: NA; v_call: TRBV5-1; d_call: TRBD2; j_call: TRBJ2-3; cdr3_nt: TGCGCCAGCAGCTTGGAGGTAGCGGGGGGAACAGATACGCAGTATTTT; cdr3_aa: CASSLEVAGGTDTQYF
clone_size: once; v_call: TRBV28; d_call: NA; j_call: TRBJ2-3; cdr3_nt: TGTGCCAGCAGTCTCCGGGACTCCGGCACAGATACGCAGTATTTT; cdr3_aa: CASSLRDSGTDTQYF
clone_size: NA; v_call: TRBV5-5; d_call: TRBD1; j_call: TRBJ2-5; cdr3_nt: TGTGCCAGCAGCCCTCAACAGGGGCCAGAGACCCAGTACTTC; cdr3_aa: CASSPQQGPETQYF
clone_size: NA; v_call: TRBV6-6; d_call: NA; j_call: TRBJ2-3; cdr3_nt: TGTGCCAGCATGCGGGATGACACAGATACGCAGTATTTT; cdr3_aa: CASMRDDTDTQYF
clone_size: NA; v_call: TRBV5-6; d_call: NA; j_call: TRBJ1-3; cdr3_nt: TGTGCCAGCAGCTTGGTCGGTTCCTCTGGAAACACCATATATTTT; cdr3_aa: CASSLVGSSGNTIYF
clone_size: NA; v_call: TRBV27; d_call: TRBD1; j_call: TRBJ2-7; cdr3_nt: TGTGCCAGCAGTTTCTCCAGGGGGCGCGAGCAGTACTTC; cdr3_aa: CASSFSRGREQYF
clone_size: NA; v_call: TRBV15; d_call: TRBD2; j_call: TRBJ2-5; cdr3_nt: TGTGCCACCAGCAGGGGGGATAGCGGGAGCCAAGAGACCCAGTACTTC; cdr3_aa: CATSRGDSGSQETQYF
clone_size: NA; v_call: TRBV7-9; d_call: TRBD2; j_call: TRBJ2-7; cdr3_nt: TGTGCCAGCAGCTTAGGGGCGGGGGGAGGTCGCGAGCAGTACTTC; cdr3_aa: CASSLGAGGGREQYF
clone_size: NA; v_call: TRBV19; d_call: NA; j_call: TRBJ2-7; cdr3_nt: TGTGCCAGTAGCAGAAACAGGGAAAACTACGAGCAGTACTTC; cdr3_aa: CASSRNRENYEQYF
clone_size: NA; v_call: TRBV18; d_call: TRBD1; j_call: TRBJ2-3; cdr3_nt: TGTGCCAGCTCACCGACAGGACAGGGTAACGCAGATACGCAGTATTTT; cdr3_aa: CASSPTGQGNADTQYF
clone_size: NA; v_call: TRBV11-3; d_call: TRBD2; j_call: TRBJ2-1; cdr3_nt: TGTGCCAGCAGCAAACCGGGACTAGCGAATGAGCAGTTCTTC; cdr3_aa: CASSKPGLANEQFF
clone_size: NA; v_call: TRBV27; d_call: NA; j_call: TRBJ1-1; cdr3_nt: TGTGCCAGCAGTTTATTCGGGGGGGCCGCGAAGAGCACTGAAGCTTTCTTT; cdr3_aa: CASSLFGGAAKSTEAFF
clone_size: few; v_call: TRBV18; d_call: TRBD2; j_call: TRBJ2-7; cdr3_nt: TGTGCCAGCTCACGGTCCGGGTCTAGCGGCTCCTACGAGCAGTACTTC; cdr3_aa: CASSRSGSSGSYEQYF
clone_size: once; v_call: TRBV29-1; d_call: NA; j_call: TRBJ1-1; cdr3_nt: TGCAGCGCGACCAGGGGCATGAACACTGAAGCTTTCTTT; cdr3_aa: CSATRGMNTEAFF
clone_size: NA; v_call: TRBV1; d_call: NA; j_call: TRBJ2-3; cdr3_nt: TGCACCAGCAGCCAAGCCGGGGGGAGGGCCGCTGTCACAGATACGCAGTATTTT; cdr3_aa: CTSSQAGGRAAVTDTQYF
clone_size: NA; v_call: TRBV5-1; d_call: TRBD2; j_call: TRBJ2-1; cdr3_nt: TGCGCCAGCAGCTTGTTGACTAGCCGTTCGATCAATGAGCAGTTCTTC; cdr3_aa: CASSLLTSRSINEQFF
clone_size: NA; v_call: TRBV12-3/TRBV12-4; d_call: NA; j_call: TRBJ1-2; cdr3_nt: TGTGCCAGCAGTCGGTCGAACTATGGCTACACCTTC; cdr3_aa: CASSRSNYGYTF
clone_size: NA; v_call: TRBV29-1; d_call: TRBD2; j_call: TRBJ2-1; cdr3_nt: TGCAGCGTTGACGGTGGGGGAGGGCCCAGGAATGAGCAGTTCTTC; cdr3_aa: CSVDGGGGPRNEQFF
clone_size: few; v_call: TRBV6-6; d_call: NA; j_call: TRBJ2-7; cdr3_nt: TGTGCCAGCAGCCTAGAGGGGGTGGGCGAGCAGTACTTC; cdr3_aa: CASSLEGVGEQYF
clone_size: NA; v_call: TRBV5-4; d_call: TRBD1; j_call: TRBJ1-2; cdr3_nt: TGTGCCAGCAGCCCCCGACAGGGGAACTATGGCTACACCTTC; cdr3_aa: CASSPRQGNYGYTF
clone_size: NA; v_call: TRBV27; d_call: TRBD1; j_call: TRBJ2-7; cdr3_nt: TGTGCCAGCAAGACAGGGCTATCCTACGAGCAGTACTTC; cdr3_aa: CASKTGLSYEQYF
clone_size: NA; v_call: TRBV6-5; d_call: NA; j_call: TRBJ1-5; cdr3_nt: TGTGCCAGCAGTACGACAGCCTCGCTTCGTCAGCCCCAGCATTTT; cdr3_aa: CASSTTASLRQPQHF
clone_size: NA; v_call: TRBV7-9; d_call: TRBD1; j_call: TRBJ1-2; cdr3_nt: TGTGCCAGCAGCCTTACCGGGACAGGGCGAGGCTACACCTTC; cdr3_aa: CASSLTGTGRGYTF